Presented here are 21 T cell receptor beta chains from one specimen sequenced in a study of Tregs in tolerant kidney transplant recipients. This table comes from immunoSEQ multiplex PCR, and its TCRdb copy is limited to in-frame clones, with some not included. The sample lists under 95,000 clones, 75% to 95% seen once, with approximately 0.33% in the top ten. Here the sequenced sample was Tregs from blood, taken before the transplant. The receptors shown here come from a human donor who received a combined kidney and bone marrow transplant.

The V and J genes are TRBV6-5 and TRBJ1-2; D is undetermined. Germline V lookup: CDR1 MNHEY, CDR2 SVGAGI. This CDR3 contains 13 residues. Trimming removed 5 bases from V and 2 bases from J, with 9 bases in between. CDR3 amino acids: CASSKGLNYGYTF. In DNA form, the CDR3 reads TGTGCCAGCAGTAAAGGACTGAACTATGGCTACACCTTC.

V is TRBV2 and J is TRBJ2-2, with 14 positions matching TRBD2. Germline CDR1 is SNHLY and CDR2 is FYNNEI. The V and J ends lost 6 bases and 5 bases, in that order; junction bases with no gene match: 5. There are 16 residues in the CDR3. The CDR3, as DNA: TGTGCCAGCAGGGGACTAGCGGGAGTTCGAACCGGGGAGCTGTTTTTT. Translated, it gives CASRGLAGVRTGELFF.

The rearrangement links TRBV30 to TRBJ1-1; the D gene is possibly TRBD1 (5 bases). This CDR3 region has 13 residues. Germline V gene lookup returns CDR1 GTSNPN and CDR2 SVGIG (reference sequence). Trimming stripped 8 bases from V and 5 bases from J, with 18 bases between. CDR3 sequence (DNA): TGTGCCAGTCCTTTATGGGGGGGAACTGAAGCTTTCTTT. It encodes CASPLWGGTEAFF.

This chain uses TRBV11-1 with TRBJ2-1, with D possibly TRBD2 on 5 matching bases. The V end was cut by 5 bases, the J end by 7 bases, with 12 bases between. The germline CDR1 and CDR2 sequences are SGHAT and FQDESV (reference sequence). The CDR3 loop spans 13 amino acids. The CDR3: CASSPLERNEQFF. CDR3 coding DNA: TGTGCCAGCAGCCCCCTCGAGCGGAATGAGCAGTTCTTC.

The chain couples TRBV2 to TRBJ1-4, with TRBD1 matching over 9 bases. V gave up 6 bases and J gave up 7 bases; unmatched junction bases: 15. Germline V gene lookup returns CDR1 SNHLY and CDR2 FYNNEI. The length of the CDR3 is 17 residues. The CDR3 reads CASRPGQGKLGGEKLFF. The CDR3 DNA reads as TGTGCCAGCAGGCCGGGACAGGGAAAATTAGGGGGTGAAAAACTGTTTTTT. The full variable domain, completed using reference TRBV2 and TRBJ1-4, is EPEVTQTPSHQVTQMGQEVILRCVPISNHLYFYWYRQILGQKVEFLVSFYNNEISEKSEIFDDQFSVERPDGSNFTLKIRSTKLEDSAMYFCASRPGQGKLGGEKLFFGSGTQLSVL.

V gene TRBV10-3 combines with J gene TRBJ2-5; unclear D gene. The J call is uncertain, as TRBJ2-7 better fits the DNA end. The CDR3 contains 13 residues. CDR1 is ENHRY, CDR2 SYGVKD, per germline. CDR3 residues: CAISGLTSYEQYF. CDR3 sequence (DNA): TGTGCCATCAGTGGCTTGACTTCCTACGAGCAGTACTTC.

The chain links TRBV5-1 to TRBJ2-4; D unresolved. V dropped 1 base and J dropped 5 bases, with 10 bases sitting between them. The germline CDR1 and CDR2 sequences are SGHRS and YFSETQ. There are 14 residues in the CDR3. The CDR3 nucleotides are TGCGCCAGCAGCTTGTTACCGGGCCAAAACATTCAGTACTTC. It codes for CASSLLPGQNIQYF.

This sequence joins TRBV18 and TRBJ1-6, with TRBD1 matching 9 bases. The V and J ends lost 2 bases and 5 bases, in that order; junction bases with no gene match: 10. This CDR3 comprises 18 residues. Germline V gene data show CDR1 as KGHSH and CDR2 as LQKENI. The CDR3 region has the DNA TGTGCCAGCTCACCAACTTCAACAGGGGGCGTAGATAATTCACCCCTCCACTTT. This gives the protein CASSPTSTGGVDNSPLHF.

The chain is built from TRBV30 and TRBJ2-1; 9 nucleotides agree with TRBD2. This CDR3 has 15 amino acids. Germline V gene sequence: CDR1 GTSNPN, CDR2 SVGIG (reference sequence). V lost 1 base, J lost 4 bases, and 5 bases stayed unmatched. The CDR3, as DNA: TGTGCCTGGAGTGGGTTAGCGGGAGTTTACAATGAGCAGTTCTTC. Translation gives CAWSGLAGVYNEQFF.

The chain combines TRBV9 with TRBJ2-3, with D possibly matching TRBD2 (6 bases). The V end lost 0 bases, the J end lost 2 bases, and 10 bases lay between the germline ends. CDR1 SGDLS and CDR2 YYNGEE come from the germline V gene. This CDR3 region has 15 residues. In nucleotides, the CDR3 is TGTGCCAGCAGCGTAGAAGCGGGTGCCACAGATACGCAGTATTTT. It yields the protein CASSVEAGATDTQYF.

This clone has only one observation. The gene calls are TRBV11-2 and TRBJ2-1, with D maybe TRBD2 (6 bases). The germline gives CDR1 SGHAT, CDR2 FQNNGV. Trimming left V 4 bases short and J 2 bases short, with 15 bases between. This CDR3 is 16 amino acids long. CDR3 loop: CASSSVMTRAYNEQFF. The CDR3 DNA is TGTGCCAGCAGCTCGGTGATGACTAGGGCCTACAATGAGCAGTTCTTC.

V gene TRBV7-8 combines with J gene TRBJ2-1; 8 positions agree with TRBD1. This CDR3 is 12 amino acids long. Germline assignment: CDR1 SGHVS and CDR2 FQNEAQ. The J segment lost 10 bases and the V segment lost 6 bases, leaving 5 bases of the junction unmatched. The CDR3 loop is CASRDRGWEQFF. The CDR3 DNA sequence: TGTGCCAGCAGAGACAGGGGATGGGAGCAGTTCTTC.

This clone has only one observation. The chain is built from TRBV5-4 and TRBJ2-5; 7 bases map to TRBD2. There are 14 residues in the CDR3. The germline V gene has CDR1 SGHNT and CDR2 YYREEE (reference sequence). The V segment lost 4 bases and the J segment 3 bases; nucleotides outside the gene matches: 6. The CDR3 DNA sequence: TGTGCCAGCAGCGATACGCGGGGGAAAGAGACCCAGTACTTC. Translating gives CASSDTRGKETQYF.

V and J are TRBV7-9 and TRBJ2-3; 9 nucleotides agree with TRBD2. Germline-derived CDR1 and CDR2 are SEHNR and FQNEAQ (reference sequence). The ends lost 5 bases at V and 2 bases at J; junction bases unmatched: 8. The CDR3 is 16 residues long. CDR3 protein: CASSGLAGSLTDTQYF. CDR3 coding DNA: TGTGCCAGCAGCGGCCTAGCGGGATCTCTCACAGATACGCAGTATTTT.

The CDR3 nucleotides read TGTGCCAGCAGTGAAGGACGCCTAGGAGGTGTGTACGAGCAGTACTTC. This codes for CASSEGRLGGVYEQYF. The chain recombines TRBV6-1 with TRBJ2-7; maybe TRBD2 (5 bases). The CDR3 runs 16 residues. CDR1 and CDR2 (germline): MNHNS, SASEGT. V dropped 1 base and J dropped 4 bases, with 17 bases sitting between them.

V usage is TRBV11-2 and J usage is TRBJ2-3; D unresolved. Trimming cost V 2 bases and J 2 bases, with 14 bases left between them. This CDR3 is built from 16 residues. The germline V gene encodes CDR1 SGHAT and CDR2 FQNNGV. As DNA, the CDR3 is TGTGCCAGCAGCTTAATAGGCGGAAACCCCACAGATACGCAGTATTTT. It specifies CASSLIGGNPTDTQYF.

For the CDR3, the DNA is TGTGCCAGCAGTCTTTCCCCAGCGGACGGTCAGCCCCAGCATTTT. Translated, it gives CASSLSPADGQPQHF. The genes are TRBV28 and TRBJ1-5; unclear D gene. V lost 5 bases to trimming and J lost 6 bases, with 17 bases between them. The CDR3 consists of 15 residues. Germline V gene data show CDR1 as MDHEN and CDR2 as SYDVKM.

The genes are TRBV6-6 and TRBJ1-1; tentative D call: TRBD1 (6 bases). The germline V and J ends were trimmed by 6 bases and 4 bases, with 15 bases remaining between them. The CDR3 spans 14 residues. CDR1 is MNHNY, CDR2 SVGAGI, per germline (reference sequence). The CDR3, as DNA: TGTGCCAGCAGACCAGAGGGGACACTCACTGAAGCTTTCTTT. It translates to CASRPEGTLTEAFF.

The DNA for the CDR3 is TGTGCCAGCAGCTTCTACGAGCGGGAGATAGAGACCCAGTACTTC. It translates to CASSFYEREIETQYF. V is TRBV5-4 and J is TRBJ2-5; 8 nucleotides line up with TRBD2. Germline CDR1 is SGHNT and CDR2 is YYREEE (reference sequence). CDR3 length equals 15 residues. Germline trimming cut 2 bases from V and 4 bases from J; bases unmatched to any gene: 7.

This chain joins TRBV4-3 and TRBJ2-1; no clear D gene. The CDR3 length is 14 residues. V was cut by 0 bases and J by 4 bases, with 7 bases left in between. Per the germline V gene, CDR1 is LGHNA and CDR2 is YSLEER. DNA for the CDR3: TGCGCCAGCAGCCAAGATGCCCGGTACAATGAGCAGTTCTTC. This translates into CASSQDARYNEQFF.

V is TRBV28 and J is TRBJ1-4; a possible D gene is TRBD1 (5 bases). The germline V gene encodes CDR1 MDHEN and CDR2 SYDVKM. CDR3 length: 14 amino acids. Between the trimmed V and J ends, which lost 7 bases and 3 bases, there was a span of 12 bases. The chain's CDR3 is CASKTGTSNEKLFF. DNA for the CDR3: TGTGCCAGCAAAACGGGGACGTCTAATGAAAAACTGTTTTTT.